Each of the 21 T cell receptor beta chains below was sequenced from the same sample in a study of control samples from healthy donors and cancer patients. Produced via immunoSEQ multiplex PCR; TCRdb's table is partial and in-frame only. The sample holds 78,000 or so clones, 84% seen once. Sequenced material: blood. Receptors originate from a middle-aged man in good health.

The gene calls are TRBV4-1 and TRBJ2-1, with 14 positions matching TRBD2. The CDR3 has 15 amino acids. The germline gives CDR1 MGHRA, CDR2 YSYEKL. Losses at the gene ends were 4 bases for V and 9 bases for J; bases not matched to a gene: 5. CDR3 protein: CASSPGLAGVGEQFF. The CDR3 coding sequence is TGCGCCAGCAGCCCGGGACTAGCGGGAGTGGGTGAGCAGTTCTTC.

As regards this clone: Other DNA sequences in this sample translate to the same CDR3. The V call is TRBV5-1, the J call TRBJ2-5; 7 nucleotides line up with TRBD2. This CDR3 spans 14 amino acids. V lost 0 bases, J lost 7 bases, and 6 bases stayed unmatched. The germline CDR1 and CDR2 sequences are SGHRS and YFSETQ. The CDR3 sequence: CASSLDAGGGTQYF. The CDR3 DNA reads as TGCGCCAGCAGCTTGGACGCCGGCGGGGGGACCCAGTACTTC.

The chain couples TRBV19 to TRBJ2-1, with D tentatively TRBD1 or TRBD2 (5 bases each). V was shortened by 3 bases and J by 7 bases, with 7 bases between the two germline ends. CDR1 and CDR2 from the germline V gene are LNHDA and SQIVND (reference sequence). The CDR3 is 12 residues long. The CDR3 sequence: CASSIWGNEQFF. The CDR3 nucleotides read TGTGCCAGTAGTATCTGGGGGAATGAGCAGTTCTTC.

CDR3 nucleotide sequence: TGTGCCAGCAGCCCGGGCGCCAACTATGGCTACACCTTC. Translated: CASSPGANYGYTF. The chain uses TRBV12-3 or TRBV12-4 and TRBJ1-2, with D unresolved. This CDR3 has 13 residues. The V end lost 6 bases, the J end lost 2 bases, and 10 bases lay between the germline ends.

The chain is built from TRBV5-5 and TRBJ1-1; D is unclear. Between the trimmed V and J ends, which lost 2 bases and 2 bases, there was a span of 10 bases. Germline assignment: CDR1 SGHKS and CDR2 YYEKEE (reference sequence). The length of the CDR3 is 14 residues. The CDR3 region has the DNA TGTGCCAGCAGCTTCCCGACAAGAAACACTGAAGCTTTCTTT. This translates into CASSFPTRNTEAFF.

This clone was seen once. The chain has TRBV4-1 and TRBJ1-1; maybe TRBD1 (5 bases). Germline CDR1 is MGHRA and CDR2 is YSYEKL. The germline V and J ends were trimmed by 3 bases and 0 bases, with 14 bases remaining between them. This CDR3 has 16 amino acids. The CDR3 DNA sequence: TGCGCCAGCAGCCACCCATACAGGTCCCTGAACACTGAAGCTTTCTTT. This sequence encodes CASSHPYRSLNTEAFF.

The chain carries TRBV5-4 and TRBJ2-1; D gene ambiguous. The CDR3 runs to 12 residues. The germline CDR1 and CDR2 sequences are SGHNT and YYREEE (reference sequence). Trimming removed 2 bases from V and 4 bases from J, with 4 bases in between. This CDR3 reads CASSLSYNEQFF. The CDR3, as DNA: TGTGCCAGCAGCTTAAGTTACAATGAGCAGTTCTTC.

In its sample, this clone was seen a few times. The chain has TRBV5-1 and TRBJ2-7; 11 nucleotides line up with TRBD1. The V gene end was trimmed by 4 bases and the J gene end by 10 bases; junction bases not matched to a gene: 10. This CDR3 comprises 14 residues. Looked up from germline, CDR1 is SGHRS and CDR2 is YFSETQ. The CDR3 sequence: CASSLDRGRRGQYF. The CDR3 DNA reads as TGCGCCAGCAGCCTGGACAGGGGGCGTCGAGGTCAGTACTTC.

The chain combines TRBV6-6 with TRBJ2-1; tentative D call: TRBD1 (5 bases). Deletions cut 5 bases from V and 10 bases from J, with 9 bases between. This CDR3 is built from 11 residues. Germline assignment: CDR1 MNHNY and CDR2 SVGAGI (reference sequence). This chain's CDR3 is CASSDGQEQFF. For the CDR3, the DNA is TGTGCCAGCAGTGACGGACAAGAGCAGTTCTTC.

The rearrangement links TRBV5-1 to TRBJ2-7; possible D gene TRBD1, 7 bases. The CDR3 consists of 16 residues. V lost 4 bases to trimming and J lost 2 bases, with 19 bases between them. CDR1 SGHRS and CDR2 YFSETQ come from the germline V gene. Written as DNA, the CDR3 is TGCGCCAGCAGCCCTGGCAGGGGGGACGGAACCTACGAGCAGTACTTC. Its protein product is CASSPGRGDGTYEQYF.

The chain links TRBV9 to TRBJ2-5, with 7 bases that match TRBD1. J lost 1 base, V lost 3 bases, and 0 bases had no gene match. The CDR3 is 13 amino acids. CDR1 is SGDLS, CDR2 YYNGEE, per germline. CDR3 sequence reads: CASSGTGQETQYF. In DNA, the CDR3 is TGTGCCAGCAGCGGGACAGGCCAAGAGACCCAGTACTTC.

The CDR3 loop is CASSPIIGTAIGDTQYF. The CDR3 DNA is TGTGCCAGCTCACCTATCATCGGGACTGCTATTGGAGATACGCAGTATTTT. The V and J genes are TRBV18 and TRBJ2-3, with D possibly matching TRBD2 (6 bases). Trimming took off 3 bases at V and 5 bases at J, with 21 bases between the two ends. The CDR3 runs 17 residues. Germline loops: CDR1 KGHSH, CDR2 LQKENI.

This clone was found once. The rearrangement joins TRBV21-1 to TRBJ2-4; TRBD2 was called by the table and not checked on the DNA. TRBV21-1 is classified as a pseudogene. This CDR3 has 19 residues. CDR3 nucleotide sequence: TGTGCCAGCAGCAAAGAGTCTAGCGGGGACCCTTTAGCCAAAAACATTCAGTACTTC. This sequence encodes CASSKESSGDPLAKNIQYF.

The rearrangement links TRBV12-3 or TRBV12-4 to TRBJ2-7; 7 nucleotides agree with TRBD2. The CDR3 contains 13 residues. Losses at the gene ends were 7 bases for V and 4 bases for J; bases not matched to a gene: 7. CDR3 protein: CASKLGGRYEQYF. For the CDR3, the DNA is TGTGCCAGCAAATTGGGGGGGAGGTACGAGCAGTACTTC.

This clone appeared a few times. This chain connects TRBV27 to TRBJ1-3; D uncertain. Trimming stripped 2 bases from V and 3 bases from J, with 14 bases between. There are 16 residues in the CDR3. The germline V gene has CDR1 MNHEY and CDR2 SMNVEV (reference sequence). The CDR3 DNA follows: TGTGCCAGCAGTTTAAGGGATCCTGACTTTGGAAACACCATATATTTT. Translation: CASSLRDPDFGNTIYF.

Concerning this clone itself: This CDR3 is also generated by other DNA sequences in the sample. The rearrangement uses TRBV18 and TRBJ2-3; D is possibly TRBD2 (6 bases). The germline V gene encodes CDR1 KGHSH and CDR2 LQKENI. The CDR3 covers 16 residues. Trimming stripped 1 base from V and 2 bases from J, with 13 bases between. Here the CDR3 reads CASSPRRPGATDTQYF. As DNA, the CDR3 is TGTGCCAGCTCACCACGACGGCCGGGAGCCACAGATACGCAGTATTTT.

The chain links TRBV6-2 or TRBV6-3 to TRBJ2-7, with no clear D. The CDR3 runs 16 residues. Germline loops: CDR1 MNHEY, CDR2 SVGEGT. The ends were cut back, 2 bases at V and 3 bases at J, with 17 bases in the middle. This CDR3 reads CASSYRVSRAYYEQYF. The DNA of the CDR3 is TGTGCCAGCAGTTACAGGGTTTCCCGTGCCTACTACGAGCAGTACTTC.

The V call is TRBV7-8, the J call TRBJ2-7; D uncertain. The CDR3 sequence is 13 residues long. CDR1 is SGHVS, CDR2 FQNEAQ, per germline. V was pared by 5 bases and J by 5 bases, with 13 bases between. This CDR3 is CASSIARQNEQYF. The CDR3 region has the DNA TGTGCCAGCAGCATTGCCAGACAAAACGAGCAGTACTTC.

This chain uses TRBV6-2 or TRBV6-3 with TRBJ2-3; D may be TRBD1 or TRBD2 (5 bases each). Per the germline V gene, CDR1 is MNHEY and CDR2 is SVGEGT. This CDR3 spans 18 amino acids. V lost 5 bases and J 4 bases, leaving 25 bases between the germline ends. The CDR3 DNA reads TGTGCCAGCAGTCTTACGTCTGTATATCGAGGGGTGGCAGATACGCAGTATTTT. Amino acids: CASSLTSVYRGVADTQYF.

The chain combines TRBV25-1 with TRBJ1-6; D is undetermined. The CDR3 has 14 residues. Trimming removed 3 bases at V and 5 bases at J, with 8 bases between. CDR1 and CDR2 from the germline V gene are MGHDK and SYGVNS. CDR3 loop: CASSDTSDNSPLHF. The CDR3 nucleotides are TGTGCCAGCAGTGATACGTCAGATAATTCACCCCTCCACTTT.

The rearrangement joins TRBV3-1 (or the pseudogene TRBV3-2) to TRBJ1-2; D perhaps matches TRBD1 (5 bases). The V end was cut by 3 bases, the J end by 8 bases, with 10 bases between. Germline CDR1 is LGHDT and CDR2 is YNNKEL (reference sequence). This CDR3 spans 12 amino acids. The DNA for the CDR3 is TGTGCCAGCAGCCAGGGGGTGCCGGGCTACACCTTC. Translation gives CASSQGVPGYTF.